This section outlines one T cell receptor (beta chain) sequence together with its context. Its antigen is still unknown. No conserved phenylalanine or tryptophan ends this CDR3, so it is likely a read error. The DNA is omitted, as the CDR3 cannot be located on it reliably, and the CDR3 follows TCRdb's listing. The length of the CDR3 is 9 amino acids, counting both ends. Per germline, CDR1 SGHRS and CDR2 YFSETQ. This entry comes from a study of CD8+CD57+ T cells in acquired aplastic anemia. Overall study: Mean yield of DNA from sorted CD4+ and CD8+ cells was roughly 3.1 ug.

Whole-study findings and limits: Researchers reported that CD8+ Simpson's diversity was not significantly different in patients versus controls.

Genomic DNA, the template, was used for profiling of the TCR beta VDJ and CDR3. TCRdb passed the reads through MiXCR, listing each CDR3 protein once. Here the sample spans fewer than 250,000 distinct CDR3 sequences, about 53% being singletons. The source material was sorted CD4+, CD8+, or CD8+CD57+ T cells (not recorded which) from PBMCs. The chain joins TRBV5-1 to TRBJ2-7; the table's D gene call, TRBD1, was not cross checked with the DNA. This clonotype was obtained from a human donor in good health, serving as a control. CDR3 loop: CASSLGSGQ.